This section outlines one T cell receptor (beta chain) sequence together with its context. Its antigen remains unknown. This record belongs to a study of T cell responses to AZD1222 COVID-19 vaccine. Overall study findings and caveats: A rise in Spike-specific TCR breadth and depth followed two AZD1222 doses. Every sample of the repertoires postdated the peak T cell response. A reported finding is that nearly half of spike-specific TCRs target unmutated variant regions.

Germline loops: CDR1 SGHVS, CDR2 FQNEAQ. The length of the CDR3 is 13 residues. Deletions cut 5 bases from V and 4 bases from J, with 11 bases between. The repertoire was sequenced with immunoSEQ multiplex PCR; TCRdb's copy has only in-frame clones and lacks some. The table shows roughly 100,000 clones, with approximately 86% occurring only once. Specimen: peripheral blood, collected 28 days after the second dose of the MenACWY control vaccine. This chain uses TRBV7-8 with TRBJ2-5, with D tentatively TRBD1 or TRBD2 (5 bases each). The sequence came from an adult who received the MenACWY meningococcal vaccine as a control. As DNA, the CDR3 is TGTGCCAGCAGCCGGGACGTTGGAGAGACCCAGTACTTC. Amino acid sequence: CASSRDVGETQYF.